Presented here are 25 T cell receptor beta chains from one specimen sequenced in a study of blood T cell repertoires in COVID-19 (TCRdb year 2020). The receptor library was made with the immunoSEQ multiplex PCR assay. TCRdb re-hosts the immuneACCESS table, in-frame sequences only. Its copies lack some clones; in the studies checked, an unresolved V gene accounts for under half of them, and the cause for the rest is not known. This sample comprises fewer than 35,000 clones, 89% of them detected only once. Of the sample, under 30% falls within the top ten clones. The sequenced material came from peripheral blood. The receptors were sampled from a man older than 75 with acute or convalescent COVID-19.

This clone has just a few counts. The rearrangement uses TRBV5-1 and TRBJ2-5; D is possibly TRBD2 (7 bases). Trimming took off 7 bases at V and 0 bases at J, with 16 bases between the two ends. Germline values: CDR1 SGHRS, CDR2 YFSETQ. The CDR3 has 15 amino acids. The CDR3 spells CASRRAGTNQETQYF. CDR3 coding DNA: TGCGCCAGCCGACGAGCGGGGACAAACCAAGAGACCCAGTACTTC.

The chain recombines TRBV19 with TRBJ1-1; D remains unclear. The CDR3 is made up of 15 amino acids. V was trimmed by 5 bases and J by 1 base, leaving 14 bases between them. Germline V gives CDR1 LNHDA, CDR2 SQIVND (reference sequence). Here the CDR3 DNA reads TGTGCCAGTAGTCCGCCAAGGAGGGCGAACACTGAAGCTTTCTTT. Encoded protein: CASSPPRRANTEAFF. Drawing the rest from reference TRBV19 and TRBJ1-1, the complete variable domain is DGGITQSPKYLFRKEGQNVTLSCEQNLNHDAMYWYRQDPGQGLRLIYYSQIVNDFQKGDIAEGYSVSREKKESFPLTVTSAQKNPTAFYLCASSPPRRANTEAFFGQGTRLTVV.

V and J are TRBV7-8 and TRBJ2-7; 7 nucleotides line up with TRBD2. Germline V gives CDR1 SGHVS, CDR2 FQNEAQ. The CDR3 is 15 amino acids. V trimming: 2 bases; J trimming: 2 bases; junction bases outside the gene matches: 6. The CDR3 DNA reads as TGTGCCAGCAGCTTATCGGCGGGAGTGACCTACGAGCAGTACTTC. Amino acid sequence: CASSLSAGVTYEQYF.

This clone was seen once. The genes are TRBV7-9 and TRBJ2-2; tentatively, D is TRBD2 (5 bases). Germline V gene lookup returns CDR1 SEHNR and CDR2 FQNEAQ (reference sequence). The CDR3 has 14 amino acids. V was trimmed by 5 bases and J by 1 base, leaving 8 bases between them. The CDR3 bases are TGTGCCAGCAGCCCAAGCGGGAACACCGGGGAGCTGTTTTTT. It yields the protein CASSPSGNTGELFF. The whole variable domain, filled in from reference TRBV7-9 and TRBJ2-2, reads DTGVSQNPRHKITKRGQNVTFRCDPISEHNRLYWYRQTLGQGPEFLTYFQNEAQLEKSRLLSDRFSAERPKGSFSTLEIQRTEQGDSAMYLCASSPSGNTGELFFGEGSRLTVL.

This sequence joins TRBV5-1 and TRBJ2-2; 7 bases match TRBD1. V shed 5 bases, J shed 4 bases, and the junction held 5 bases outside the gene matches. The V gene's germline CDR1 is SGHRS and CDR2 YFSETQ. The CDR3 spans 14 residues. CDR3 loop: CASRRDRLTGELFF. For the CDR3, the DNA is TGCGCCAGCAGACGGGACAGACTCACCGGGGAGCTGTTTTTT.

This clone was counted between two and nine times. The V and J genes are TRBV6-5 and TRBJ1-3; the D gene is possibly TRBD1 (5 bases). The germline V and J ends were trimmed by 7 bases and 3 bases, with 10 bases remaining between them. The CDR3 is 13 amino acids. In germline, CDR1 is MNHEY, CDR2 SVGAGI. The CDR3 bases are TGTGCCAGCAAGGGGCAGCTTGGAAACACCATATATTTT. Its protein is CASKGQLGNTIYF.

The gene calls are TRBV7-9 and TRBJ2-1; 10 nucleotides agree with TRBD2. Germline V gives CDR1 SEHNR, CDR2 FQNEAQ (reference sequence). V trimming: 2 bases; J trimming: 7 bases; junction bases outside the gene matches: 14. This CDR3 has 18 residues. The CDR3 spells CASSLPPRLAGVRNEQFF. The CDR3 DNA reads as TGTGCCAGCAGCTTACCTCCCCGCCTAGCGGGAGTTAGGAATGAGCAGTTCTTC.

The chain is built from TRBV7-9 and TRBJ1-6; tentatively, D is TRBD1 (6 bases). CDR1 is SEHNR, CDR2 FQNEAQ, per germline (reference sequence). This CDR3 region has 13 residues. Trimming removed 6 bases from V and 10 bases from J, with 13 bases in between. The CDR3 DNA reads as TGTGCCAGCAGGGCTACAGGGAACTCACCCCTCCACTTT. Its protein is CASRATGNSPLHF.

V and J are TRBV2 and TRBJ1-6; TRBD1 matches at 7 bases. The CDR3 length is 12 residues. Germline V CDR1 and CDR2: SNHLY, FYNNEI. V lost 6 bases, J lost 9 bases, and 2 bases stayed unmatched. CDR3 sequence reads: CASSQGGSPLHF. For the CDR3, the DNA is TGTGCCAGCAGCCAGGGGGGTTCACCCCTCCACTTT. Full variable domain (outside the CDR3, taken from reference TRBV2 and TRBJ1-6): EPEVTQTPSHQVTQMGQEVILRCVPISNHLYFYWYRQILGQKVEFLVSFYNNEISEKSEIFDDQFSVERPDGSNFTLKIRSTKLEDSAMYFCASSQGGSPLHFGNGTRLTVT.

This chain joins TRBV11-3 and TRBJ1-4; no firm D call. CDR1 and CDR2 from the germline V gene are SGHNT and YENEEA. The V end lost 4 bases, the J end lost 7 bases, and 16 bases lay between the germline ends. The CDR3 sequence is 15 residues long. Here the CDR3 DNA reads TGTGCCAGCAGCTCCCGGGCGCGCGGAGGTGAAAAACTGTTTTTT. It specifies CASSSRARGGEKLFF.

The chain employs TRBV12-3 or TRBV12-4 and TRBJ1-1; D remains unclear. The CDR3 spans 12 residues. V lost 6 bases, J lost 9 bases, and 14 bases lay in between. The CDR3 DNA is TGTGCCAGCAGCCCCCCCCGACAACAAGCTTTCTTT. Residues: CASSPPRQQAFF.

V is TRBV7-9 and J is TRBJ1-2, with unresolved D. There are 15 residues in the CDR3. Germline V lookup: CDR1 SEHNR, CDR2 FQNEAQ (reference sequence). Trimming removed 1 base from V and 8 bases from J, with 17 bases in between. CDR3 nucleotide sequence: TGTGCCAGCAGCTTAGTCAGGACTTCCCACGGGGGCTACACCTTC. It encodes CASSLVRTSHGGYTF.

This chain uses TRBV3-1 (or the pseudogene TRBV3-2) with TRBJ2-7; no definite D call. Trimming removed 3 bases from V and 0 bases from J, with 12 bases in between. Germline CDR1 LGHDT, CDR2 YNNKEL (reference sequence). This CDR3 spans 15 amino acids. As DNA, the CDR3 is TGTGCCAGCAGCCACCTTTCGAAACTCTCCTACGAGCAGTACTTC. This sequence encodes CASSHLSKLSYEQYF.

The chain links TRBV5-8 to TRBJ2-1; TRBD2 agrees at 10 bases. CDR1 SGHTS and CDR2 YDEGEE come from the germline V gene. This CDR3 is built from 17 residues. The V and J ends lost 2 bases and 1 base, in that order; junction bases with no gene match: 6. The CDR3 region has the DNA TGTGCCAGCAGCTTTAATAGCGGGAGGATTTCCTACAATGAGCAGTTCTTC. This codes for CASSFNSGRISYNEQFF.

CDR3 region: CASSLGGPTGELFF. The CDR3 DNA follows: TGTGCCAGCAGTTTAGGGGGCCCCACCGGGGAGCTGTTTTTT. This chain connects TRBV28 to TRBJ2-2, with TRBD1 as a possible D gene (6 bases). Trimming stripped 2 bases from V and 4 bases from J, with 8 bases between. CDR1 is MDHEN, CDR2 SYDVKM, per germline. The CDR3 runs to 14 residues.

This chain connects TRBV30 to TRBJ1-1, with a weak D call TRBD1 (5 bases). The CDR3 sequence is 15 residues long. From germline, CDR1 is GTSNPN and CDR2 SVGIG (reference sequence). V dropped 0 bases and J dropped 3 bases, with 14 bases sitting between them. CDR3 DNA sequence: TGTGCCTGGAGTGTAAGGGGCAGGGTGGACACTGAAGCTTTCTTT. Translating it yields CAWSVRGRVDTEAFF.

CDR3 protein: CASSQGPGEAFF. CDR3 DNA sequence: TGTGCCAGCAGCCAAGGTCCCGGTGAAGCTTTCTTT. The V call is TRBV4-2, the J call TRBJ1-1; no clear D gene. CDR3 size: 12 residues. V lost 1 base and J 7 bases, leaving 7 bases between the germline ends. Germline V lookup: CDR1 LGHNA, CDR2 YNFKEQ.

The chain couples TRBV5-1 to TRBJ2-3; 12 bases map to TRBD2. V shed 4 bases, J shed 3 bases, and the junction held 6 bases outside the gene matches. This CDR3 is built from 16 residues. Germline V CDR1 and CDR2: SGHRS, YFSETQ. The CDR3 DNA reads as TGCGCCAGCAGCGGACGGACTAGCGGGACGACAGATACGCAGTATTTT. Its protein is CASSGRTSGTTDTQYF. Full variable domain (rest looked up from reference TRBV5-1 and TRBJ2-3): KAGVTQTPRYLIKTRGQQVTLSCSPISGHRSVSWYQQTPGQGLQFLFEYFSETQRNKGNFPGRFSGRQFSNSRSEMNVSTLELGDSALYLCASSGRTSGTTDTQYFGPGTRLTVL.

The V and J genes are TRBV11-3 and TRBJ2-1; D remains ambiguous. The CDR3 contains 16 residues. V gave up 1 base and J gave up 0 bases, with 10 bases separating them. From germline, CDR1 is SGHNT and CDR2 YENEEA. The CDR3 sequence: CASSLGGSSSYNEQFF. In nucleotides, the CDR3 is TGTGCCAGCAGCTTAGGAGGATCAAGCTCCTACAATGAGCAGTTCTTC.

This clone showed up just a few times. The chain links TRBV18 to TRBJ2-5; perhaps TRBD1 as D (6 bases). Germline V CDR1 and CDR2: KGHSH, LQKENI. This CDR3 region has 15 residues. The V and J ends lost 4 bases and 2 bases respectively, with 14 bases between them. Here the CDR3 reads CASSLVTGSQETQYF. The CDR3 DNA follows: TGTGCCAGCTCACTTGTAACAGGGTCACAAGAGACCCAGTACTTC.

This chain connects TRBV3-1 (or the pseudogene TRBV3-2) to TRBJ2-7; D is uncertain. The germline V and J ends were trimmed by 5 bases and 3 bases, with 5 bases remaining between them. The CDR3 contains 11 residues. The germline V gene has CDR1 LGHDT and CDR2 YNNKEL (reference sequence). The CDR3, as DNA: TGTGCCAGCAGCATTTACTACGAGCAGTACTTC. This encodes CASSIYYEQYF.

The chain recombines TRBV9 with TRBJ1-1; D perhaps matches TRBD1 (6 bases). The CDR3 sequence is 16 residues long. V was pared by 4 bases and J by 0 bases, with 16 bases between. Germline CDR1 reads SGDLS; CDR2 reads YYNGEE. The DNA for the CDR3 is TGTGCCAGCAGCTTCTCCGGGACACCTATGAACACTGAAGCTTTCTTT. Translation: CASSFSGTPMNTEAFF.

This chain joins TRBV6-4 and TRBJ2-2, with a weak D call TRBD1 (5 bases). CDR3 size: 14 residues. The germline V gene encodes CDR1 MRHNA and CDR2 SNTAGT. V gave up 6 bases and J gave up 8 bases, with 16 bases separating them. DNA for the CDR3: TGTGCCAGCAGGCAGACGGAACCAGGGGGGGAGCTGTTTTTT. It encodes CASRQTEPGGELFF.

The chain couples TRBV28 to TRBJ1-5, with no clear D. Germline V gives CDR1 MDHEN, CDR2 SYDVKM. V shed 5 bases and J shed 3 bases, with 26 bases lying between them. This CDR3 has 19 amino acids. The CDR3 nucleotides are TGTGCCAGCAGTCCCAGGTCGAGCCAAGGATTTAGAAACAATCAGCCCCAGCATTTT. This gives the protein CASSPRSSQGFRNNQPQHF.

The genes are TRBV2 and TRBJ2-7; a weak D match, TRBD1 (6 bases). Per germline, CDR1 SNHLY and CDR2 FYNNEI. The CDR3 length is 14 residues. The ends were cut back, 4 bases at V and 5 bases at J, with 15 bases in the middle. CDR3: CASSGPQGRDEQYF. CDR3 DNA: TGTGCCAGCAGTGGCCCACAGGGTAGGGACGAGCAGTACTTC.